Each of the 18 T cell receptor beta chains below was sequenced from the same sample in a study of molecular identifiers for immune sequencing clone quantification. Each CDR3 protein gets one entry after TCRdb re-called the PCR reads with MiXCR. Among about 36,000 distinct CDR3 sequences listed, roughly 18% were seen once. The sample comprised naive CD8+ T cells from blood, with Jurkat cell RNA spiked in. Subset denoted: FACS-sorted CD8+CD4-CCR7+CD45RA+ naive T cells. The source of these receptors is a human donor in good health. Some libraries in this study had Jurkat cell RNA spiked in.

This clonotype was seen only a few times. The chain uses TRBV2 and TRBJ2-3; TRBD2 aligns across 15 bases. Germline V CDR1 and CDR2: SNHLY, FYNNEI. CDR3 length equals 17 residues. V was pared by 8 bases and J by 4 bases, with 10 bases of the junction left unmatched. Here the CDR3 reads CASLGLAGGLTPDTQYF. CDR3 DNA: TGTGCCAGCCTGGGACTAGCGGGAGGATTAACCCCAGATACGCAGTATTTT.

In its sample, this clonotype was seen many times. The V call is TRBV29-1, the J call TRBJ1-1; D remains ambiguous. The CDR3 has 16 residues. Germline CDR1 is SQVTM and CDR2 is ANQGSEA. Trimming shortened V by 0 bases and J by 0 bases, and 14 bases separated the two germline ends. The CDR3 nucleotides read TGCAGCGTTGAAGACCCTAATACCCGCATGAACACTGAAGCTTTCTTT. This encodes CSVEDPNTRMNTEAFF.

This clonotype was recorded many times. The chain joins TRBV27 to TRBJ2-7; D gene uncertain. The length of the CDR3 is 15 residues. CDR1 and CDR2 from the germline V gene are MNHEY and SMNVEV (reference sequence). Trimming left V 1 base short and J 3 bases short, with 13 bases between. CDR3 coding DNA: TGTGCCAGCAGTTTATTCAGACACCCGGGCTACGAGCAGTACTTC. Translated, it gives CASSLFRHPGYEQYF.

This clonotype was seen many times. CDR3 in amino acids: CASSFIQGHTGELFF. The CDR3 coding sequence is TGCGCCAGCAGCTTTATACAGGGGCACACCGGGGAGCTGTTTTTT. The J gene is TRBJ2-2, the V gene TRBV5-1; TRBD1 aligns across 7 bases. The CDR3 sequence is 15 residues long. The germline V gene has CDR1 SGHRS and CDR2 YFSETQ. Trimming removed 2 bases from V and 3 bases from J; junction bases left unmatched: 4.

This clonotype was detected many times. The rearrangement joins TRBV6-5 to TRBJ2-7; 12 positions match TRBD2. With 9 bases clipped from V and 2 bases from J, the junction kept 5 bases outside the gene matches. This CDR3 is built from 14 residues. CDR1 and CDR2 (germline): MNHEY, SVGAGI. CDR3 nucleotides: TGTGCCAGTGGCGGACTAGCGGGACCCTACGAGCAGTACTTC. Protein: CASGGLAGPYEQYF.

The chain combines TRBV12-3 or TRBV12-4 with TRBJ2-2, with 8 bases lining up with TRBD2. The CDR3 totals 16 residues. The J segment lost 3 bases and the V segment lost 3 bases, leaving 6 bases of the junction unmatched. The CDR3 DNA reads as TGTGCCAGCAGTTTTGGGCTAGCGGGTGACACCGGGGAGCTGTTTTTT. This encodes CASSFGLAGDTGELFF.

V and J are TRBV6-2 or TRBV6-3 and TRBJ2-7, with TRBD1 identical over 9 bases. Germline V gene sequence: CDR1 MNHEY, CDR2 SVGEGT. The junction had 19 bases not matched to a gene; V was cut back by 7 bases and J by 9 bases. The CDR3 sequence is 16 residues long. CDR3 DNA sequence: TGTGCCAGCACCGATTACCGGGACAGGGTCGGCGACGGGCAGTACTTC. Encoded protein: CASTDYRDRVGDGQYF.

The V call is TRBV29-1, the J call TRBJ2-1; D uncertain. The germline V and J ends were trimmed by 8 bases and 7 bases, with 15 bases remaining between them. The CDR3 has 12 residues. Germline-derived CDR1 and CDR2 are SQVTM and ANQGSEA. The CDR3 sequence: CSTITLGNEQFF. In nucleotides, the CDR3 is TGCAGCACAATTACGTTGGGGAATGAGCAGTTCTTC.

This chain connects TRBV27 to TRBJ1-5, with unresolved D. V gave up 3 bases and J gave up 4 bases, with 10 bases separating them. In germline, CDR1 is MNHEY, CDR2 SMNVEV (reference sequence). The CDR3 is 14 amino acids. As DNA, the CDR3 is TGTGCCAGCAGTTTTGCTGGAATGAATCAGCCCCAGCATTTT. It translates to CASSFAGMNQPQHF.

This clonotype was observed many times. This chain links TRBV7-2 with TRBJ2-3; possible D gene TRBD1, 5 bases. This CDR3 region has 15 residues. V was trimmed by 1 base and J by 5 bases, leaving 13 bases between them. The V gene's germline CDR1 is SGHTA and CDR2 FQGNSA. The CDR3 loop is CASSLVLGAGDTQYF. In DNA form, the CDR3 reads TGTGCCAGCAGCTTAGTACTTGGGGCCGGAGATACGCAGTATTTT.

This clonotype was seen ten or more times. This chain links TRBV10-3 with TRBJ2-7; D perhaps matches TRBD1 (5 bases). The CDR3 length is 13 residues. The V gene's germline CDR1 is ENHRY and CDR2 SYGVKD. Trimming shortened V by 3 bases and J by 6 bases, and 12 bases separated the two germline ends. CDR3 nucleotide sequence: TGTGCCATCAGTGACCCCGGACAAGGCGAGCAGTACTTC. Translating it yields CAISDPGQGEQYF.

Turning to this clonotype: A much larger clone sits a single nucleotide away, making a read error possible. This chain uses TRBV10-3 with TRBJ2-7, with D uncertain. Germline V gene data show CDR1 as ENHRY and CDR2 as SYGVKD. Between the trimmed V and J ends, which lost 1 base and 2 bases, there was a span of 6 bases. The CDR3 has 13 residues. CDR3 DNA: TGTGCCATCAGTGAGTATTCTACCTACGAGCAGTACTTC. Amino acids: CAISEYSTYEQYF.

This clonotype came up many times. The rearrangement uses TRBV7-6 and TRBJ1-1; D is perhaps TRBD1 (5 bases). V lost 2 bases to trimming and J lost 1 base, with 11 bases between them. CDR1 and CDR2 from the germline V gene are SGHVS and FNYEAQ. The CDR3 totals 15 residues. The CDR3: CASSLNTGQNTEAFF. The CDR3 DNA reads as TGTGCCAGCAGCTTAAACACCGGACAGAACACTGAAGCTTTCTTT.

In its sample, this clonotype was seen a few times. V is TRBV29-1 and J is TRBJ2-7, with a weak D call TRBD1 (5 bases). This CDR3 spans 11 amino acids. V was trimmed by 5 bases and J by 7 bases, leaving 12 bases between them. Germline CDR1 is SQVTM and CDR2 is ANQGSEA. CDR3 protein: CSVKQGYEQYF. CDR3 bases: TGCAGCGTTAAGCAGGGTTATGAGCAGTACTTC.

This chain connects TRBV27 to TRBJ2-7; D perhaps matches TRBD2 (5 bases). This CDR3 is built from 17 residues. V was cut by 5 bases and J by 7 bases, with 27 bases left in between. Germline CDR1 and CDR2: MNHEY and SMNVEV (reference sequence). CDR3 sequence: CASSPLIPGRLPGEQYF. The CDR3 bases are TGTGCCAGCAGTCCCCTAATCCCGGGCCGCCTTCCGGGGGAGCAGTACTTC.

This CDR3 is CASSQPTPGQGRTGELFF. The CDR3 DNA reads as TGTGCCAGCAGCCAGCCTACTCCGGGACAGGGGAGAACCGGGGAGCTGTTTTTT. V gene TRBV7-9 combines with J gene TRBJ2-2, with TRBD1 identical over 10 bases. CDR1 and CDR2 (germline): SEHNR, FQNEAQ (reference sequence). The CDR3 covers 18 residues. V was pared by 5 bases and J by 5 bases, with 14 bases of the junction left unmatched.

This clonotype occurred many times. The gene calls are TRBV6-6 and TRBJ2-7; maybe TRBD1 (5 bases). V gave up 2 bases and J gave up 7 bases, with 9 bases separating them. CDR3 length: 12 amino acids. CDR1 is MNHNY, CDR2 SVGAGI, per germline (reference sequence). This chain's CDR3 is CASSYKGYEQYF. The CDR3 DNA sequence: TGTGCCAGCAGTTACAAGGGGTATGAGCAGTACTTC.

This clonotype occurred many times. V gene TRBV15 combines with J gene TRBJ2-1; D is ambiguous. This CDR3 has 14 residues. Germline V gene data show CDR1 as LNHNV and CDR2 as YYDKDF (reference sequence). Trimming took off 9 bases at V and 0 bases at J, with 12 bases between the two ends. The CDR3 loop reads CATQDWSSYNEQFF. The CDR3 coding sequence is TGTGCCACACAAGACTGGAGCTCCTACAATGAGCAGTTCTTC. Variable domain in full (rest from reference TRBV15 and TRBJ2-1): DAMVIQNPRYQVTQFGKPVTLSCSQTLNHNVMYWYQQKSSQAPKLLFHYYDKDFNNEADTPDNFQSRRPNTSFCFLDIRSPGLGDTAMYLCATQDWSSYNEQFFGPGTRLTVL.